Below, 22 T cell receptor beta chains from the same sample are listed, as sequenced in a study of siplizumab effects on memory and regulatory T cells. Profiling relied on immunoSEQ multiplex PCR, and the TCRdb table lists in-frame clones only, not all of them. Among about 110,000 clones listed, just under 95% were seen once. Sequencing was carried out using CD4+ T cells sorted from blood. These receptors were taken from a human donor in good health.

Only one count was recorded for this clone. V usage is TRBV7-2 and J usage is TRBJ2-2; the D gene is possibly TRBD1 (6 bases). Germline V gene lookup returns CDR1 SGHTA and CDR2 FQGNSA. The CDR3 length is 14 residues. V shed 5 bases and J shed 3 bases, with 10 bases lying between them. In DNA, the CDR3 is TGTGCCAGCAGCCTCCGACAGGACACCGGGGAGCTGTTTTTT. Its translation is CASSLRQDTGELFF.

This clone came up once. CDR3 sequence reads: CASSLGLPGAQYF. CDR3 sequence (DNA): TGTGCCAGCAGTCTGGGACTTCCCGGGGCCCAGTACTTC. V and J are TRBV28 and TRBJ2-5; D might be TRBD2 (6 bases). Germline-derived CDR1 and CDR2 are MDHEN and SYDVKM. With 5 bases removed from V and 9 bases from J, the gap between germline ends came to 16 bases. There are 13 residues in the CDR3.

CDR3 in amino acids: CASSLASGGKEAFF. CDR3 DNA sequence: TGTGCCAGCAGCTTGGCGTCAGGGGGAAAAGAAGCTTTCTTT. This chain links TRBV5-6 with TRBJ1-1; 7 nucleotides align to TRBD1. The CDR3 runs 14 residues. Per the germline V gene, CDR1 is SGHDT and CDR2 is YYEEEE. V lost 0 bases and J lost 8; bases outside the gene matches: 7. Looking up the rest from reference TRBV5-6 and TRBJ1-1 gives the full variable domain: DAGVTQSPTHLIKTRGQQVTLRCSPKSGHDTVSWYQQALGQGPQFIFQYYEEEERQRGNFPDRFSGHQFPNYSSELNVNALLLGDSALYLCASSLASGGKEAFFGQGTRLTVV.

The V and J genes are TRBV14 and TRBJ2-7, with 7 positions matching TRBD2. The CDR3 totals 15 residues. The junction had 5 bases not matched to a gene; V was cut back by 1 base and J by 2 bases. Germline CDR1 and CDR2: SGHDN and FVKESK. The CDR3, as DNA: TGTGCCAGCAGCCAAGGCCGTCGGGGGGCCTACGAGCAGTACTTC. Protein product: CASSQGRRGAYEQYF.

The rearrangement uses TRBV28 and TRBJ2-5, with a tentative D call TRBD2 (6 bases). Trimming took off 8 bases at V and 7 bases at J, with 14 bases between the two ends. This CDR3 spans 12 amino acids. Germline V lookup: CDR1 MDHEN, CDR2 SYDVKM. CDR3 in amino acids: CASAGGSGTQYF. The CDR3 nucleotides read TGTGCCAGCGCCGGAGGGTCGGGGACCCAGTACTTC.

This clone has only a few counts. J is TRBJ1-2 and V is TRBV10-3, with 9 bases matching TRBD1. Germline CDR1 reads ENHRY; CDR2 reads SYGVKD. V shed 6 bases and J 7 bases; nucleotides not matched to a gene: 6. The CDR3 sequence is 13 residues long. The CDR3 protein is CAISRDRESGYTF. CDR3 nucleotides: TGTGCCATCAGCCGGGACAGGGAAAGTGGCTACACCTTC.

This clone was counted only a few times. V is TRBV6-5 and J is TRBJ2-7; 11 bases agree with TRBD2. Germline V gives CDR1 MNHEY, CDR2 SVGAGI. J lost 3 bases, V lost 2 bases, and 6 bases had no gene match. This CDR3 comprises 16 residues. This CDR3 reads CASSYGASGRYYEQYF. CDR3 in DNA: TGTGCCAGCAGTTACGGGGCTAGCGGGAGGTACTACGAGCAGTACTTC.

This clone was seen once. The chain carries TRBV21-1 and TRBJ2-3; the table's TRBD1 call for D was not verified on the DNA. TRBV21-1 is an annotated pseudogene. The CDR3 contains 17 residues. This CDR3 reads CASSKAYRDSSTDTQYF. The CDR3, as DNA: TGTGCCAGCAGCAAAGCCTACCGGGACAGCAGCACAGATACGCAGTATTTT.

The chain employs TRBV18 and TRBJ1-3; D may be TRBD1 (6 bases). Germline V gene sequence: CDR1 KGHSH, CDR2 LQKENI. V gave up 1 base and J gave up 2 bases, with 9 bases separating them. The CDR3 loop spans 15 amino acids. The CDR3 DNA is TGTGCCAGCTCACCACAGGGACACGCTGGAAACACCATATATTTT. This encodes CASSPQGHAGNTIYF.

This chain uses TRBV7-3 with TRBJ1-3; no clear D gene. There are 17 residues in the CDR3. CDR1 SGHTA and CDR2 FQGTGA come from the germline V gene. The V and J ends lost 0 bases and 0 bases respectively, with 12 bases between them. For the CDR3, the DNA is TGTGCCAGCAGCTTAACTGGTGGCGGCTTCTCTGGAAACACCATATATTTT. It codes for CASSLTGGGFSGNTIYF.

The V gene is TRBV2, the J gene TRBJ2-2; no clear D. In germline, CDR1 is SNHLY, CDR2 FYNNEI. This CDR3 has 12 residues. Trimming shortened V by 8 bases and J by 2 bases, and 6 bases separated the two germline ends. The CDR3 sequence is CASRLNTGELFF. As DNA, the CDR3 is TGTGCCAGCCGGCTCAACACCGGGGAGCTGTTTTTT.

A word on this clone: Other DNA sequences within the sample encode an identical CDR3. CDR3 sequence reads: CASSGQGNTEAFF. CDR3 sequence (DNA): TGTGCCAGCAGCGGACAGGGGAACACTGAAGCTTTCTTT. J is TRBJ1-1 and V is TRBV2; 8 bases align to TRBD1. The V and J ends lost 6 bases and 1 base, in that order; junction bases with no gene match: 1. The CDR3 extends over 13 amino acids. The germline V gene has CDR1 SNHLY and CDR2 FYNNEI.

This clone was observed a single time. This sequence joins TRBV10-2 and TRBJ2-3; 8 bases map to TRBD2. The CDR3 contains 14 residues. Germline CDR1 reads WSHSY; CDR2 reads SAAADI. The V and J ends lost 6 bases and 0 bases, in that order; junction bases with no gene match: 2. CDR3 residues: CASSVAGSTDTQYF. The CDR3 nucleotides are TGCGCCAGCAGCGTAGCGGGGAGCACAGATACGCAGTATTTT.

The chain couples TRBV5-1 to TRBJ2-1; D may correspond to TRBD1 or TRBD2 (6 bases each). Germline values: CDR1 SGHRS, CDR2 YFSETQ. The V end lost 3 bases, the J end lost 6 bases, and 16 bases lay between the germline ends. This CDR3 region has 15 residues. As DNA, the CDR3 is TGCGCCAGCAGCTCGATGTCGCCGGGGGCCAATGAGCAGTTCTTC. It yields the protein CASSSMSPGANEQFF. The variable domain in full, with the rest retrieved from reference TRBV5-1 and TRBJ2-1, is KAGVTQTPRYLIKTRGQQVTLSCSPISGHRSVSWYQQTPGQGLQFLFEYFSETQRNKGNFPGRFSGRQFSNSRSEMNVSTLELGDSALYLCASSSMSPGANEQFFGPGTRLTVL.

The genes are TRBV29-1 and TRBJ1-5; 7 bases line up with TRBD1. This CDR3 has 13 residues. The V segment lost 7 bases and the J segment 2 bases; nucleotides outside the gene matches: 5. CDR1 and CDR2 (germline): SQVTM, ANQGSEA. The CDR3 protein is CSALTGGNQPQHF. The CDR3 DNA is TGCAGCGCTCTTACAGGGGGCAATCAGCCCCAGCATTTT.

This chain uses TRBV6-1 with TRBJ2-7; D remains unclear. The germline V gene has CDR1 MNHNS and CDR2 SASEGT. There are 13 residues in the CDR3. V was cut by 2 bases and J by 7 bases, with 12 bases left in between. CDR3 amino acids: CASSELPSLEQYF. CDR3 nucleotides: TGTGCCAGCAGTGAATTACCTTCACTAGAGCAGTACTTC.

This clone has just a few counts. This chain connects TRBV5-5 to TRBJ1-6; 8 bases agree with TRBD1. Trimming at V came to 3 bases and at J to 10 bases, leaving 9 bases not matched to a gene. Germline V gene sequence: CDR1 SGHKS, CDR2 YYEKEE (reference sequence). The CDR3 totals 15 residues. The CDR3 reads CASSSRVSGGSPLHF. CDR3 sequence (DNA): TGTGCCAGCAGCTCCAGGGTTTCAGGGGGCTCACCCCTCCACTTT.

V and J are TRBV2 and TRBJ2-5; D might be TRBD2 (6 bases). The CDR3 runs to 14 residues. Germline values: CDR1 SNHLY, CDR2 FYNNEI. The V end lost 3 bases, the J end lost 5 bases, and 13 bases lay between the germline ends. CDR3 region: CASSEAAGLETQYF. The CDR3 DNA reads TGTGCCAGCAGTGAGGCGGCGGGGCTGGAGACCCAGTACTTC.

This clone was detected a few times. The CDR3 nucleotides are TGTGCCAGCAGTGACGGGGGACAGGGGTACTTTGGCTACACCTTC. Residues: CASSDGGQGYFGYTF. The chain uses TRBV6-4 and TRBJ1-2, with 10 bases aligning to TRBD1. In germline, CDR1 is MRHNA, CDR2 SNTAGT. This CDR3 has 15 amino acids. J was trimmed by 7 bases and V by 2 bases; bases with no gene match: 7.

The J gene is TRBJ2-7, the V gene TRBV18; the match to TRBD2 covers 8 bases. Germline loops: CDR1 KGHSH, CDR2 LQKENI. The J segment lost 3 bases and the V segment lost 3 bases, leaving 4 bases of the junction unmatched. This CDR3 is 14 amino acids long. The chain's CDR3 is CASSPGGGRYEQYF. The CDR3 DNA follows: TGTGCCAGCTCACCGGGCGGGGGGCGCTACGAGCAGTACTTC.

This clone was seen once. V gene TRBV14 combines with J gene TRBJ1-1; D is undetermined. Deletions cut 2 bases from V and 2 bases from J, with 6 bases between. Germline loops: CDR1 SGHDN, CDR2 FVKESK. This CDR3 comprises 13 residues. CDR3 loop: CASSQSENTEAFF. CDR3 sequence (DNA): TGTGCCAGCAGCCAATCGGAAAACACTGAAGCTTTCTTT. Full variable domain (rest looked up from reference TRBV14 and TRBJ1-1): EAGVTQFPSHSVIEKGQTVTLRCDPISGHDNLYWYRRVMGKEIKFLLHFVKESKQDESGMPNNRFLAERTGGTYSTLKVQPAELEDSGVYFCASSQSENTEAFFGQGTRLTVV.

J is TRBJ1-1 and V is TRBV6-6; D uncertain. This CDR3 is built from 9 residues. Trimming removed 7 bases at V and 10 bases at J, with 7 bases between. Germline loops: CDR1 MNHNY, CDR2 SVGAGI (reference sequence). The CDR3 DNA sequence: TGTGCCAGCAACTCCGGAGCTTTCTTT. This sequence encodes CASNSGAFF.